Listed here are 29 T cell receptor beta chains from one sample, sequenced in a study of T cell changes during pregnancy in multiple sclerosis. Using immunoSEQ multiplex PCR, the repertoire was profiled, and TCRdb retains in-frame clones only, with some absent. The table records about 22,000 clones, over 85% of them present only once. The material sequenced was CD8+ T cells from peripheral blood mononuclear cells, taken in the third trimester of pregnancy. These receptors all stem from a female donor with multiple sclerosis, enrolled in a pregnancy study.

The V call is TRBV4-2, the J call TRBJ2-1; no firm D call. This CDR3 region has 16 residues. V gave up 4 bases and J gave up 0 bases, with 13 bases separating them. CDR1 and CDR2 (germline): LGHNA, YNFKEQ. The CDR3 protein is CASSPTWLDSYNEQFF. The CDR3 DNA sequence: TGTGCCAGCAGCCCCACGTGGTTAGACTCCTACAATGAGCAGTTCTTC.

The chain combines TRBV4-1 with TRBJ1-6, with D maybe TRBD1 (5 bases). Germline V gene lookup returns CDR1 MGHRA and CDR2 YSYEKL. The V end lost 0 bases, the J end lost 6 bases, and 9 bases lay between the germline ends. The CDR3 totals 15 residues. The CDR3 nucleotides read TGCGCCAGCAGCCAAGATCGGGGGTCTAATTCACCCCTCCACTTT. Its protein is CASSQDRGSNSPLHF.

The V and J genes are TRBV27 and TRBJ2-1; tentative D call: TRBD2 (5 bases). From germline, CDR1 is MNHEY and CDR2 SMNVEV (reference sequence). The V end was cut by 4 bases, the J end by 8 bases, with 9 bases between. The CDR3 sequence is 12 residues long. The CDR3 nucleotides are TGTGCCAGCAGTTCGGGGTTGGATGAGCAGTTCTTC. Its translation: CASSSGLDEQFF.

This clone was observed a single time. The chain joins TRBV6-5 to TRBJ2-1; D is ambiguous. The CDR3 spans 13 residues. Trimming removed 8 bases at V and 0 bases at J, with 8 bases between. CDR1 and CDR2 (germline): MNHEY, SVGAGI. CDR3 protein: CASALTSYNEQFF. The DNA for the CDR3 is TGTGCCAGCGCACTTACCTCCTACAATGAGCAGTTCTTC.

The genes are TRBV18 and TRBJ2-7, with D unclear. The CDR3 covers 12 residues. The V end was cut by 2 bases, the J end by 3 bases, with 5 bases between. CDR1 KGHSH and CDR2 LQKENI come from the germline V gene. DNA for the CDR3: TGTGCCAGCTCACCAAACGGCTACGAGCAGTACTTC. It is translated as CASSPNGYEQYF.

The genes are TRBV5-4 and TRBJ1-6; TRBD1 agrees at 8 bases. Unmatched junction bases numbered 8, after V lost 4 bases and J lost 8 bases. Germline assignment: CDR1 SGHNT and CDR2 YYREEE (reference sequence). The CDR3 spans 15 residues. This chain's CDR3 is CASSLWTGSDSPLHF. DNA of the CDR3: TGTGCCAGCAGCCTGTGGACAGGGTCGGATTCACCCCTCCACTTT. The whole variable domain, filled in from reference TRBV5-4 and TRBJ1-6, reads ETGVTQSPTHLIKTRGQQVTLRCSSQSGHNTVSWYQQALGQGPQFIFQYYREEENGRGNFPPRFSGLQFPNYSSELNVNALELDDSALYLCASSLWTGSDSPLHFGNGTRLTVT.

The gene calls are TRBV27 and TRBJ2-7, with D tentatively TRBD1 (6 bases). Between the trimmed V and J ends, which lost 2 bases and 3 bases, there was a span of 11 bases. This CDR3 comprises 14 residues. The germline gives CDR1 MNHEY, CDR2 SMNVEV (reference sequence). This CDR3 is CASSLQGSHYEQYF. In DNA, the CDR3 is TGTGCCAGCAGTTTACAGGGGTCACACTACGAGCAGTACTTC.

V is TRBV12-5 and J is TRBJ1-5, with a possible D match to TRBD1 (5 bases). Trimming removed 2 bases from V and 8 bases from J, with 16 bases in between. The CDR3 consists of 15 residues. Germline loops: CDR1 LGHNT, CDR2 FRNRAP. CDR3 coding DNA: TGTGCTAGTGGTTTGACAGGTAGTTGGGGGGAGCCCCAGCATTTT. As protein: CASGLTGSWGEPQHF.

This rearrangement joins TRBV27 to TRBJ1-5; D might be TRBD1 (6 bases). CDR1 and CDR2 from the germline V gene are MNHEY and SMNVEV (reference sequence). V lost 5 bases, J lost 1 base, and 12 bases lay in between. This CDR3 comprises 15 residues. The CDR3 DNA follows: TGTGCCAGCAGTCACAGGGTAGGGAGCAATCAGCCCCAGCATTTT. It encodes CASSHRVGSNQPQHF.

The V gene is TRBV28, the J gene TRBJ1-2; the match to TRBD1 covers 8 bases. Germline V lookup: CDR1 MDHEN, CDR2 SYDVKM. The CDR3 sequence is 13 residues long. Unmatched junction bases numbered 7, after V lost 6 bases and J lost 7 bases. The CDR3 loop is CASRQGVPSGYTF. CDR3 bases: TGTGCCAGCAGACAGGGGGTCCCTTCTGGCTACACCTTC.

The V and J genes are TRBV4-2 and TRBJ1-1; maybe TRBD1 (5 bases). Trimming pared 0 bases from V and 0 bases from J, leaving 8 bases between. This CDR3 spans 15 amino acids. Germline CDR1 reads LGHNA; CDR2 reads YNFKEQ. The CDR3 is CASSQEAGLNTEAFF. The CDR3 bases are TGTGCCAGCAGCCAAGAGGCGGGACTGAACACTGAAGCTTTCTTT.

DNA of the CDR3: TGTGCCACCAGAAGGACTAGCGCCTCCTACGAGCAGTACTTC. Protein sequence: CATRRTSASYEQYF. The V and J genes are TRBV15 and TRBJ2-7; 9 bases are shared with TRBD2. V trimming: 6 bases; J trimming: 0 bases; junction bases outside the gene matches: 3. Looked up from germline, CDR1 is LNHNV and CDR2 is YYDKDF (reference sequence). The CDR3 length is 14 residues.

The CDR3 bases are TGTGCCAGCAGCCCCCGACAGGGGGATGTGGAGACCCAGTACTTC. Translated: CASSPRQGDVETQYF. V usage is TRBV25-1 and J usage is TRBJ2-5, with 9 bases identical to TRBD1. With 6 bases clipped from V and 5 bases from J, the junction kept 10 bases outside the gene matches. The CDR3 totals 15 residues. Germline CDR1 MGHDK, CDR2 SYGVNS. Full variable domain (missing parts from reference TRBV25-1 and TRBJ2-5): EADIYQTPRYLVIGTGKKITLECSQTMGHDKMYWYQQDPGMELHLIHYSYGVNSTEKGDLSSESTVSRIRTEHFPLTLESARPSHTSQYLCASSPRQGDVETQYFGPGTRLLVL.

The rearrangement joins TRBV5-1 to TRBJ2-2; D might be TRBD1 (6 bases). This CDR3 spans 16 amino acids. Germline CDR1 is SGHRS and CDR2 is YFSETQ. Deletions cut 5 bases from V and 0 bases from J, with 14 bases between. CDR3 in amino acids: CASSGEDRTNTGELFF. The CDR3 region has the DNA TGCGCCAGCAGTGGAGAGGACAGAACGAACACCGGGGAGCTGTTTTTT.

The CDR3 DNA follows: TGTGCCAGCAGTGAAAGACTAGCGGGAGGGTTTGAAAATGAGCAGTTCTTC. It specifies CASSERLAGGFENEQFF. V usage is TRBV2 and J usage is TRBJ2-1; 14 positions match TRBD2. The J segment lost 7 bases and the V segment lost 2 bases, leaving 7 bases of the junction unmatched. CDR3 length: 17 amino acids. Per germline, CDR1 SNHLY and CDR2 FYNNEI. The whole variable domain, filled in from reference TRBV2 and TRBJ2-1, reads EPEVTQTPSHQVTQMGQEVILRCVPISNHLYFYWYRQILGQKVEFLVSFYNNEISEKSEIFDDQFSVERPDGSNFTLKIRSTKLEDSAMYFCASSERLAGGFENEQFFGPGTRLTVL.

The V gene is TRBV28, the J gene TRBJ2-5; 7 bases align to TRBD2. Per germline, CDR1 MDHEN and CDR2 SYDVKM. After removal of 10 bases from V and 2 bases from J, the junction contained 13 bases not matched to a gene. The CDR3 spans 15 residues. The CDR3 sequence is CATTWGGHEQETQYF. Written as DNA, the CDR3 is TGTGCCACCACATGGGGAGGGCACGAACAAGAGACCCAGTACTTC.

The genes are TRBV27 and TRBJ2-1, with 8 bases identical to TRBD1. J lost 6 bases, V lost 5 bases, and 12 bases had no gene match. CDR1 is MNHEY, CDR2 SMNVEV, per germline (reference sequence). This CDR3 has 16 amino acids. As DNA, the CDR3 is TGTGCCAGCAGTCCGGCGAGGACAGGGATTGCCAATGAGCAGTTCTTC. Translated: CASSPARTGIANEQFF.

The chain uses TRBV9 and TRBJ1-3; TRBD1 is a possible D gene (5 bases). CDR3 length: 16 amino acids. The germline V gene encodes CDR1 SGDLS and CDR2 YYNGEE. Between the trimmed V and J ends, which lost 4 bases and 4 bases, there was a span of 18 bases. In DNA form, the CDR3 reads TGTGCCAGCAGCTCACCGGCGGGGGGATCCGGAAACACCATATATTTT. Translating it yields CASSSPAGGSGNTIYF.

The rearrangement links TRBV29-1 to TRBJ2-3; D is possibly TRBD1 (5 bases). The CDR3 is made up of 13 amino acids. Trimming stripped 6 bases from V and 2 bases from J, with 12 bases between. Germline CDR1 and CDR2: SQVTM and ANQGSEA. The CDR3 DNA reads as TGCAGCGTAGCAGGGTGGGACACAGATACGCAGTATTTT. Protein: CSVAGWDTDTQYF.

The chain joins TRBV7-9 to TRBJ2-1; the match to TRBD2 covers 11 bases. This CDR3 spans 13 amino acids. Germline V gene lookup returns CDR1 SEHNR and CDR2 FQNEAQ (reference sequence). Trimming cost V 9 bases and J 6 bases; bases outside gene matches: 4. CDR3 loop: CASRLAGTNEQFF. The CDR3 bases are TGTGCCAGTAGACTAGCGGGAACCAATGAGCAGTTCTTC.

This rearrangement joins TRBV5-1 to TRBJ1-1; 8 bases agree with TRBD1. CDR3 length equals 14 residues. CDR1 SGHRS and CDR2 YFSETQ come from the germline V gene. The junction had 6 bases not matched to a gene; V was cut back by 0 bases and J by 8 bases. The DNA for the CDR3 is TGCGCCAGCAGCTTGGTCGGGACAGGCCCCGAAGCTTTCTTT. It translates to CASSLVGTGPEAFF. The full variable domain, completed using reference TRBV5-1 and TRBJ1-1, is KAGVTQTPRYLIKTRGQQVTLSCSPISGHRSVSWYQQTPGQGLQFLFEYFSETQRNKGNFPGRFSGRQFSNSRSEMNVSTLELGDSALYLCASSLVGTGPEAFFGQGTRLTVV.

The chain links TRBV27 to TRBJ2-1; TRBD2 matches at 10 bases. The CDR3 is 15 amino acids. Germline CDR1 MNHEY, CDR2 SMNVEV (reference sequence). After removal of 5 bases from V and 1 base from J, the junction contained 2 bases not matched to a gene. As DNA, the CDR3 is TGTGCCAGCAGTATAGCGGGGGGTTCCTACAATGAGCAGTTCTTC. Its protein product is CASSIAGGSYNEQFF.

The chain recombines TRBV4-1 with TRBJ2-5; D possibly corresponds to TRBD1 (5 bases). The J call is in doubt because the DNA end fits TRBJ2-7 better. The germline CDR1 and CDR2 sequences are MGHRA and YSYEKL. CDR3 length equals 13 residues. In DNA form, the CDR3 reads TGCGCCAGCAGCCGAACGACAGTCTACGAGCAGTACTTC. Amino acid sequence: CASSRTTVYEQYF.

This chain connects TRBV6-4 to TRBJ2-7; TRBD1 matches 8 bases. Germline assignment: CDR1 MRHNA and CDR2 SNTAGT. The CDR3 has 12 amino acids. V was pared by 4 bases and J by 4 bases, with 0 bases of the junction left unmatched. This CDR3 reads CASSGTGYEQYF. The CDR3 region has the DNA TGTGCCAGCAGTGGGACAGGGTACGAGCAGTACTTC.

CDR3: CASSTGQGALHYGYTF. CDR3 bases: TGTGCCAGCAGTACAGGACAGGGGGCGCTTCACTATGGCTACACCTTC. The genes are TRBV11-1 and TRBJ1-2, with 11 nucleotides matching TRBD1. Germline loops: CDR1 SGHAT, CDR2 FQDESV (reference sequence). V lost 6 bases, J lost 3 bases, and 9 bases stayed unmatched. This CDR3 is built from 16 residues.

V usage is TRBV28 and J usage is TRBJ2-7; 11 nucleotides align to TRBD2. This CDR3 region has 19 residues. Germline V gives CDR1 MDHEN, CDR2 SYDVKM. With 5 bases clipped from V and 2 bases from J, the junction kept 17 bases outside the gene matches. The CDR3 region is CASSRPPRASGRLTYEQYF. The CDR3 DNA follows: TGTGCCAGCAGTCGCCCACCCAGGGCTAGCGGGAGGCTAACCTACGAGCAGTACTTC.

DNA for the CDR3: TGTGCCAGCAGCTTAGTTCTCCAGGGATGGGATACTGAAGCTTTCTTT. This codes for CASSLVLQGWDTEAFF. The J gene is TRBJ1-1, the V gene TRBV7-9; D is possibly TRBD1 (5 bases). The CDR3 loop spans 16 amino acids. V lost 1 base and J 5 bases, leaving 17 bases between the germline ends. Germline values: CDR1 SEHNR, CDR2 FQNEAQ (reference sequence).

This clone was found once. The V gene is TRBV5-1, the J gene TRBJ2-3; 9 positions match TRBD2. Germline V lookup: CDR1 SGHRS, CDR2 YFSETQ. The CDR3 runs to 18 residues. J was trimmed by 0 bases and V by 0 bases; bases with no gene match: 8. The CDR3 region has the DNA TGCGCCAGCAGCTTGGGGATGTACCTAGCGGGGAGCACAGATACGCAGTATTTT. Amino acid sequence: CASSLGMYLAGSTDTQYF. Supplemented by reference TRBV5-1 and TRBJ2-3, the full variable domain reads KAGVTQTPRYLIKTRGQQVTLSCSPISGHRSVSWYQQTPGQGLQFLFEYFSETQRNKGNFPGRFSGRQFSNSRSEMNVSTLELGDSALYLCASSLGMYLAGSTDTQYFGPGTRLTVL.

The genes are TRBV7-8 and TRBJ2-7, with a weak D call TRBD2 (6 bases). Between the trimmed V and J ends, which lost 5 bases and 4 bases, there was a span of 18 bases. CDR1 is SGHVS and CDR2 is FQNEAQ in the germline V gene. CDR3 size: 15 residues. The CDR3 spells CASSPSRQAGYEQYF. The CDR3 DNA follows: TGTGCCAGCAGCCCTTCCCGGCAGGCGGGGTACGAGCAGTACTTC.